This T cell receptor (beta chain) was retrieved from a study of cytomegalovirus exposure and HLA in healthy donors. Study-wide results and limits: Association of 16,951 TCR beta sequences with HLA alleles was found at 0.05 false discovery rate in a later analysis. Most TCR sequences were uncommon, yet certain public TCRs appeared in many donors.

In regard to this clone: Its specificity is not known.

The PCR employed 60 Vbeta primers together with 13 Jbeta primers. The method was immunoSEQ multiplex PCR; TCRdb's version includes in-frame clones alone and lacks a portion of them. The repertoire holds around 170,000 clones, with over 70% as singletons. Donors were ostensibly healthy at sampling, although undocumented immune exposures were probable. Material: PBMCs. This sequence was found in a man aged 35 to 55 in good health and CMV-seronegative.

The CDR3 bases are TGTGCCAGCAGTCTCCGACTAGGGAGGCAGTTCTTC. This codes for CASSLRLGRQFF. The V call is TRBV27, the J call TRBJ2-1; a possible D gene is TRBD2 (6 bases). The CDR3 contains 12 residues. CDR1 and CDR2 from the germline V gene are MNHEY and SMNVEV (reference sequence). V was pared by 5 bases and J by 12 bases, with 14 bases between.